One sample yielded the 6 T cell receptor beta chains listed below, sequenced in a study of shared clonotypes between healthy human individuals. Produced via immunoSEQ multiplex PCR; TCRdb's table is partial and in-frame only. Of about 580,000 clones listed, 95% to 98% are singletons. Only CD45RO-negative cells positively selected for CCR7 counted as naive CD8 cells, so terminally differentiated effector memory CD45RA+ cells were excluded. Sample: naive CD8+ T cells sorted from blood. The receptors were gathered from a man aged 25 to 45 in good health.

The rearrangement links TRBV25-1 to TRBJ2-3; D is unclear. Trimming removed 8 bases at V and 6 bases at J, with 12 bases between. The germline gives CDR1 MGHDK, CDR2 SYGVNS. This CDR3 has 12 amino acids. CDR3 nucleotide sequence: TGTGCCAGCGAGTCGGATGGGGATACGCAGTATTTT. It translates to CASESDGDTQYF.

The V call is TRBV27, the J call TRBJ2-3; 10 nucleotides match TRBD2. Germline-derived CDR1 and CDR2 are MNHEY and SMNVEV (reference sequence). The V and J ends lost 4 bases and 2 bases, in that order; junction bases with no gene match: 9. The CDR3 loop spans 17 amino acids. The CDR3, as DNA: TGTGCCAGCAGTTCCCCACTAGCGGGGCTTCCCACAGATACGCAGTATTTT. Translated: CASSSPLAGLPTDTQYF.

CDR3 sequence (DNA): TGTGCCACCAGCGATCCTCCTCAAACAGGGGAATATGGCTACACCTTC. The encoded protein is CATSDPPQTGEYGYTF. The chain combines TRBV15 with TRBJ1-2, with 7 bases matching TRBD1. Germline CDR1 and CDR2: LNHNV and YYDKDF (reference sequence). This CDR3 is 16 amino acids long. With V trimmed by 5 bases and J by 5 bases, 14 bases remained unmatched.

The CDR3 spells CASSPVTGGSYEQYF. Written as DNA, the CDR3 is TGTGCCAGCTCACCAGTGACAGGGGGGTCCTACGAGCAGTACTTC. The J gene is TRBJ2-7, the V gene TRBV18; 9 bases are shared with TRBD1. CDR3 length equals 15 residues. The junction had 3 bases not matched to a gene; V was cut back by 2 bases and J by 1 base. Germline values: CDR1 KGHSH, CDR2 LQKENI.

In this sample, this clone turned up once. The sample holds other DNA sequences that translate to the same CDR3. This chain uses TRBV29-1 with TRBJ2-2; unclear D gene. CDR1 is SQVTM, CDR2 ANQGSEA, per germline. This CDR3 region has 13 residues. V was cut by 4 bases and J by 0 bases, with 6 bases left in between. The CDR3 DNA is TGCAGCGTTGCGGCCGCGAACACCGGGGAGCTGTTTTTT. The encoded protein is CSVAAANTGELFF.

The rearrangement joins TRBV28 to TRBJ1-5; tentatively, D is TRBD1 (6 bases). Germline V gene data show CDR1 as MDHEN and CDR2 as SYDVKM. The CDR3 is 14 residues long. The germline V and J ends were trimmed by 2 bases and 8 bases, with 13 bases remaining between them. The CDR3, as DNA: TGTGCCAGCAGTTTAACACAGGGTAGCAAGCCCCAGCATTTT. As protein: CASSLTQGSKPQHF.